The 29 T cell receptor beta chains below come from one sample, sequenced in a study of blood T cell repertoires in COVID-19. Assay: immunoSEQ multiplex PCR; the TCRdb copy retains only in-frame clones and omits some. This sample has some 150,000 clones, with 84% found just once. Sample: peripheral blood. The receptors originated from a human donor in a cohort sampled during active COVID-19.

The chain links TRBV27 to TRBJ2-5, with 8 bases matching TRBD1. CDR1 MNHEY and CDR2 SMNVEV come from the germline V gene (reference sequence). V trimming: 6 bases; J trimming: 2 bases; junction bases outside the gene matches: 2. This CDR3 comprises 13 residues. The CDR3 reads CASSRTGQETQYF. CDR3 DNA sequence: TGTGCCAGCAGCCGGACAGGGCAAGAGACCCAGTACTTC.

The J gene is TRBJ1-1, the V gene TRBV29-1, with D uncertain. The CDR3 runs to 13 residues. Per germline, CDR1 SQVTM and CDR2 ANQGSEA. The ends were cut back, 1 base at V and 0 bases at J, with 6 bases in the middle. Here the CDR3 DNA reads TGCAGCGTTGAAGTAGCAGTGAACACTGAAGCTTTCTTT. Protein: CSVEVAVNTEAFF.

This clone was recorded many times. J is TRBJ1-1 and V is TRBV7-2, with TRBD1 as a possible D gene (6 bases). Germline CDR1 SGHTA, CDR2 FQGNSA. There are 14 residues in the CDR3. Deletions cut 2 bases from V and 4 bases from J, with 11 bases between. The CDR3: CASSLRRQATEAFF. The CDR3 DNA is TGTGCCAGCAGCTTACGACGACAGGCCACTGAAGCTTTCTTT.

This clone is a singleton in its sample. The chain links TRBV19 to TRBJ1-5; D may be TRBD1 (6 bases). The CDR3 covers 14 residues. The ends were cut back, 7 bases at V and 0 bases at J, with 10 bases in the middle. Germline lookup yields CDR1 LNHDA and CDR2 SQIVND (reference sequence). The CDR3 nucleotides read TGTGCCAGTAACGCGGACAGTAGCAATCAGCCCCAGCATTTT. Its protein product is CASNADSSNQPQHF.

V usage is TRBV5-1 and J usage is TRBJ2-7, with TRBD1 matching 8 bases. J lost 6 bases, V lost 4 bases, and 9 bases had no gene match. From germline, CDR1 is SGHRS and CDR2 YFSETQ. This CDR3 is 14 amino acids long. CDR3 in amino acids: CASSIQGVSAEQYF. The DNA for the CDR3 is TGCGCCAGCAGCATACAGGGGGTGTCCGCCGAGCAGTACTTC.

The J gene is TRBJ1-1, the V gene TRBV4-3; D ambiguous. The germline V and J ends were trimmed by 0 bases and 0 bases, with 8 bases remaining between them. The germline V gene has CDR1 LGHNA and CDR2 YSLEER. The CDR3 is 15 amino acids. CDR3 residues: CASSQDISVNTEAFF. CDR3 nucleotide sequence: TGCGCCAGCAGCCAAGATATTTCCGTGAACACTGAAGCTTTCTTT.

CDR3 sequence: CASSWQGEAGQPQHF. The CDR3 bases are TGTGCCAGCAGCTGGCAGGGGGAGGCAGGCCAGCCCCAGCATTTT. The chain couples TRBV7-6 to TRBJ1-5; TRBD1 matches at 7 bases. Germline CDR1 reads SGHVS; CDR2 reads FNYEAQ. CDR3 length: 15 residues. J gave up 7 bases and V 4 bases, and 10 bases lay outside the gene matches.

This chain joins TRBV4-3 and TRBJ2-2; D might be TRBD2 (5 bases). Germline V gives CDR1 LGHNA, CDR2 YSLEER. V was pared by 0 bases and J by 4 bases, with 6 bases between. The CDR3 is 14 residues long. CDR3 DNA: TGCGCCAGCAGCCAAGATGGAGGCACCGGGGAGCTGTTTTTT. Translating it yields CASSQDGGTGELFF.

This clone was recorded only once. CDR3 protein: CASRSQAALSYNEQFF. CDR3 DNA sequence: TGTGCCAGCAGGAGCCAGGCCGCTCTCTCCTACAATGAGCAGTTCTTC. The gene calls are TRBV27 and TRBJ2-1; no clear D gene. This CDR3 is built from 16 residues. Germline V gene sequence: CDR1 MNHEY, CDR2 SMNVEV (reference sequence). Trimming removed 6 bases at V and 0 bases at J, with 15 bases between.

The V and J genes are TRBV10-3 and TRBJ2-1, with TRBD2 identical over 7 bases. The CDR3 sequence is 17 residues long. V lost 3 bases, J lost 0 bases, and 8 bases stayed unmatched. The germline gives CDR1 ENHRY, CDR2 SYGVKD. The CDR3 spells CAISDPAGTSSYNEQFF. CDR3 DNA sequence: TGTGCCATCAGTGACCCAGCGGGGACGAGCTCCTACAATGAGCAGTTCTTC.

In this sample, this clone turned up once. The chain employs TRBV29-1 and TRBJ2-3; no firm D call. V dropped 4 bases and J dropped 2 bases, with 13 bases sitting between them. The CDR3 totals 14 residues. The germline CDR1 and CDR2 sequences are SQVTM and ANQGSEA. The CDR3 DNA reads TGCAGCGTTGCGCCGACTGGAATCACAGATACGCAGTATTTT. This codes for CSVAPTGITDTQYF.

V usage is TRBV18 and J usage is TRBJ2-3; no reliable D call. Germline values: CDR1 KGHSH, CDR2 LQKENI. This CDR3 has 15 amino acids. Trimming shortened V by 2 bases and J by 4 bases, and 13 bases separated the two germline ends. The CDR3 region is CASSPENRVADTQYF. CDR3 DNA: TGTGCCAGCTCACCAGAAAATCGGGTTGCAGATACGCAGTATTTT.

The chain's CDR3 is CASSRQTSGSDEQFF. The CDR3 coding sequence is TGTGCCAGCAGTCGCCAGACCAGCGGGAGCGATGAGCAGTTCTTC. This sequence joins TRBV4-2 and TRBJ2-1; 8 bases align to TRBD2. Germline V CDR1 and CDR2: LGHNA, YNFKEQ. Trimming at V came to 6 bases and at J to 8 bases, leaving 12 bases not matched to a gene. The CDR3 length is 15 residues.

The rearrangement joins TRBV4-2 to TRBJ2-5, with a weak D call TRBD2 (5 bases). The CDR3 has 16 amino acids. The V and J ends lost 0 bases and 4 bases respectively, with 15 bases between them. Germline CDR1 LGHNA, CDR2 YNFKEQ. The CDR3 nucleotides are TGTGCCAGCAGCCAAGAGTTAAGCGGCACGGGAGAGACCCAGTACTTC. Protein sequence: CASSQELSGTGETQYF.

The J gene is TRBJ2-1, the V gene TRBV11-3, with TRBD1 matching 11 bases. The CDR3 sequence is 15 residues long. Germline CDR1 and CDR2: SGHNT and YENEEA. V lost 5 bases to trimming and J lost 9 bases; unmatched junction nucleotides: 9. CDR3 loop: CASSDRDRGWSEQFF. CDR3 sequence (DNA): TGTGCCAGCAGCGACCGGGACAGGGGGTGGAGTGAGCAGTTCTTC.

The V and J genes are TRBV7-9 and TRBJ1-1; D unresolved. Germline loops: CDR1 SEHNR, CDR2 FQNEAQ (reference sequence). The CDR3 is 13 residues long. V shed 5 bases and J shed 11 bases, with 18 bases lying between them. The CDR3 region is CASSPEGGLGAFF. The CDR3 nucleotides are TGTGCCAGCAGCCCCGAGGGCGGCCTGGGGGCTTTCTTT.

The chain recombines TRBV5-1 with TRBJ2-3; maybe TRBD1 (6 bases). Germline CDR1 reads SGHRS; CDR2 reads YFSETQ. CDR3 length: 14 residues. Trimming removed 3 bases from V and 0 bases from J, with 8 bases in between. The CDR3 is CASSSDRSTDTQYF. For the CDR3, the DNA is TGCGCCAGCAGCTCTGACAGGAGCACAGATACGCAGTATTTT.

The chain recombines TRBV3-1 (or the pseudogene TRBV3-2) with TRBJ2-2, with 8 bases matching TRBD2. Looked up from germline, CDR1 is LGHDT and CDR2 is YNNKEL (reference sequence). Germline trimming cut 4 bases from V and 2 bases from J; bases unmatched to any gene: 3. There are 15 residues in the CDR3. The CDR3 sequence: CASSPAGANTGELFF. The CDR3 region has the DNA TGTGCCAGCAGCCCAGCGGGAGCTAACACCGGGGAGCTGTTTTTT.

CDR3 sequence (DNA): TGTGCCAGCTCACCCGGAGTTAATTCACCCCTCCACTTT. This translates into CASSPGVNSPLHF. This chain connects TRBV18 to TRBJ1-6, with unresolved D. V lost 3 bases and J 6 bases, leaving 6 bases between the germline ends. The CDR3 is 13 residues long. Per the germline V gene, CDR1 is KGHSH and CDR2 is LQKENI.

This clone was seen a few times. CDR3 loop: CASSLVQGSEGYTF. Here the CDR3 DNA reads TGTGCCAGCAGCTTAGTGCAGGGGAGCGAGGGCTACACCTTC. V is TRBV7-9 and J is TRBJ1-2; possible D gene TRBD1, 6 bases. This CDR3 region has 14 residues. CDR1 is SEHNR and CDR2 is FQNEAQ in the germline V gene (reference sequence). V lost 1 base and J 8 bases, leaving 14 bases between the germline ends. The full variable domain, rest sourced from reference TRBV7-9 and TRBJ1-2, is DTGVSQNPRHKITKRGQNVTFRCDPISEHNRLYWYRQTLGQGPEFLTYFQNEAQLEKSRLLSDRFSAERPKGSFSTLEIQRTEQGDSAMYLCASSLVQGSEGYTFGSGTRLTVV.

The chain combines TRBV19 with TRBJ1-1; the D is unclear. CDR1 is LNHDA, CDR2 SQIVND, per germline (reference sequence). The CDR3 runs 16 residues. The V and J ends lost 3 bases and 1 base respectively, with 15 bases between them. The CDR3 spells CASSIGGQSQNTEAFF. CDR3 bases: TGTGCCAGTAGTATTGGAGGGCAGTCCCAGAACACTGAAGCTTTCTTT.

The chain carries TRBV3-1 (or the pseudogene TRBV3-2) and TRBJ2-1; 7 nucleotides line up with TRBD2. V lost 4 bases, J lost 7 bases, and 10 bases stayed unmatched. Germline V gives CDR1 LGHDT, CDR2 YNNKEL (reference sequence). The CDR3 covers 15 residues. This CDR3 reads CASSRVGGSRNEQFF. Written as DNA, the CDR3 is TGTGCCAGCAGCCGGGTTGGCGGGAGTAGGAATGAGCAGTTCTTC.

This clone was seen a handful of times. This rearrangement joins TRBV7-2 to TRBJ2-1; D might be TRBD1 (5 bases). Deletions cut 5 bases from V and 6 bases from J, with 17 bases between. The CDR3 has 15 amino acids. Germline lookup yields CDR1 SGHTA and CDR2 FQGNSA. CDR3 sequence (DNA): TGTGCCAGCAGCGCGTTCCGCATCCAGGGCAATGAGCAGTTCTTC. It yields the protein CASSAFRIQGNEQFF.

The chain couples TRBV4-2 to TRBJ2-3; no clear D. CDR3 size: 16 residues. CDR1 LGHNA and CDR2 YNFKEQ come from the germline V gene. The ends were cut back, 0 bases at V and 0 bases at J, with 10 bases in the middle. The CDR3 coding sequence is TGTGCCAGCAGCCAAGAGGCAGACACTAGCACAGATACGCAGTATTTT. It translates to CASSQEADTSTDTQYF.

The V and J genes are TRBV29-1 and TRBJ2-2, with D maybe TRBD1 (5 bases). The CDR3 has 14 amino acids. Germline V gives CDR1 SQVTM, CDR2 ANQGSEA. Trimming left V 0 bases short and J 6 bases short, with 11 bases between. The CDR3: CSVEDAVGAGELFF. The CDR3 DNA is TGCAGCGTTGAAGATGCAGTAGGGGCCGGGGAGCTGTTTTTT.

This chain links TRBV24-1 with TRBJ1-4, with D perhaps matching TRBD1 (5 bases). V was pared by 3 bases and J by 9 bases, with 19 bases between. The CDR3 is 16 amino acids. Germline CDR1 reads KGHDR; CDR2 reads SFDVKD. The CDR3 spells CATSDPSRQYRKKLFF. CDR3 nucleotides: TGTGCCACCAGTGATCCTAGTCGACAGTACAGAAAAAAACTGTTTTTT.

CDR3: CASSVVEDKEQYF. In DNA form, the CDR3 reads TGTGCCAGCAGCGTAGTCGAGGATAAAGAGCAGTACTTC. This chain joins TRBV9 and TRBJ2-7, with no clear D. Germline V gene lookup returns CDR1 SGDLS and CDR2 YYNGEE. Trimming pared 0 bases from V and 7 bases from J, leaving 11 bases between. The length of the CDR3 is 13 residues.

The J gene is TRBJ2-7, the V gene TRBV19, with 7 positions matching TRBD1. Germline-derived CDR1 and CDR2 are LNHDA and SQIVND (reference sequence). The ends lost 5 bases at V and 0 bases at J; junction bases unmatched: 4. There are 14 residues in the CDR3. CDR3 loop: CASSLGGSSYEQYF. CDR3 in DNA: TGTGCCAGTAGTCTAGGGGGCAGCTCCTACGAGCAGTACTTC.

In the case of this clone: The sample contains more than one DNA sequence encoding this CDR3. This chain uses TRBV6-5 with TRBJ1-5; no firm D call. The CDR3 covers 14 residues. V lost 0 bases and J 3 bases, leaving 6 bases between the germline ends. Per the germline V gene, CDR1 is MNHEY and CDR2 is SVGAGI. CDR3 in amino acids: CASSYSGANQPQHF. The CDR3 DNA sequence: TGTGCCAGCAGTTACTCGGGAGCCAATCAGCCCCAGCATTTT.